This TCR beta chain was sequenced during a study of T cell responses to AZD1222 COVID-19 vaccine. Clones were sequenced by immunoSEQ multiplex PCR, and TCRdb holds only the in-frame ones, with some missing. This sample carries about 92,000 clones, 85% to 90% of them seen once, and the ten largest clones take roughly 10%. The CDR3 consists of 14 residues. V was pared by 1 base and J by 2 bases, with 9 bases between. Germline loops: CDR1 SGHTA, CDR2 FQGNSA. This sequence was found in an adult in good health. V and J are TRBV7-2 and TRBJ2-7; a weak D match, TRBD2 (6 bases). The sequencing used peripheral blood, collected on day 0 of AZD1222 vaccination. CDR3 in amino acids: CASSLEGGPYEQYF. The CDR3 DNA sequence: TGTGCCAGCAGCTTAGAGGGAGGACCCTACGAGCAGTACTTC. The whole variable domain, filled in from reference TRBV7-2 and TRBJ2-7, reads GAGVSQSPSNKVTEKGKDVELRCDPISGHTALYWYRQSLGQGLEFLIYFQGNSAPDKSGLPSDRFSAERTGGSVSTLTIQRTQQEDSAVYLCASSLEGGPYEQYFGPGTRLTVT.